A single sample gave rise to the 18 T cell receptor beta chains below, sequenced in a study of breast tumors, draining lymph nodes, adjacent tissues. The lymph nodes were axillary draining lymph nodes from breast cancer patients. TCRdb recomputed calls from the multiplex PCR reads with MiXCR, one row per CDR3 protein. The repertoire holds roughly 260,000 distinct CDR3 sequences, with more than 30% as singletons. The specimen sequenced was axillary lymph node tissue. The origin of the receptors is a female donor with breast cancer. Some clones in this sample may be carry-over from other donors' samples.

For this clonotype: A much more abundant neighbour one base away suggests this may be a read error. CDR3 amino acids: CAGSVAAHSSGATVLTF. Here the CDR3 DNA reads TGTGCCGGCAGCGTAGCAGCCCATAGCTCTGGGGCCACCGTCCTGACTTTC. The chain joins TRBV9 to TRBJ2-6; the D gene is possibly TRBD1 (5 bases). The V gene's germline CDR1 is SGDLS and CDR2 YYNGEE. CDR3 size: 17 residues.

The chain links TRBV20-1 to TRBJ2-7, with D possibly called TRBD1 or TRBD2 (5 bases each). This CDR3 comprises 17 residues. V lost 2 bases and J lost 0, with 20 bases in between. Germline values: CDR1 DFQATT, CDR2 SNEGSKA (reference sequence). The CDR3 spells CSARKRADKTTSYEQYF. The CDR3 DNA sequence: TGCAGTGCTAGAAAGAGGGCGGACAAAACAACCTCCTACGAGCAGTACTTC.

To note about this clonotype: Without the conserved terminal phenylalanine or tryptophan, this CDR3 likely stems from a read error. The chain joins TRBV7-8 to TRBJ1-3; D is perhaps TRBD1 (5 bases). The CDR3 is made up of 14 amino acids. Germline V gene sequence: CDR1 SGHVS, CDR2 FQNEAQ. CDR3 region: CASSFGQGGSTIYL. The CDR3 nucleotides are TGTGCCAGCAGCTTCGGGCAGGGTGGAAGCACCATATATCTT.

This clonotype has a count of ten or more. This chain uses TRBV2 with TRBJ1-3; no clear D. This CDR3 has 12 amino acids. CDR1 is SNHLY and CDR2 is FYNNEI in the germline V gene. V was shortened by 5 bases and J by 4 bases, with 6 bases between the two germline ends. CDR3 loop: CASSREGNTIYF. The CDR3 bases are TGTGCCAGCAGTCGGGAAGGAAACACCATATATTTT.

This clonotype was seen more than once but under ten times. This could be a read error, since a much larger clone is one nucleotide away. This chain connects TRBV20-1 to TRBJ1-6; tentative D call: TRBD1 (6 bases). The germline V gene encodes CDR1 DFQATT and CDR2 SNEGSKA (reference sequence). The CDR3 totals 15 residues. Trimming took 7 bases from V and 9 from J, leaving 22 bases between them. CDR3 region: CSVEKGVSRPSPLHF. The CDR3 DNA is TGCAGTGTAGAGAAGGGGGTCAGCCGTCCTTCACCCCTCCACTTT.

As to this clonotype: This may arise from a read error, as a much more abundant clone is one base away. The J gene is TRBJ2-5, the V gene TRBV20-1, with 7 bases that match TRBD2. This CDR3 has 15 residues. The junction had 11 bases not matched to a gene; V was cut back by 6 bases and J by 1 base. Germline CDR1 DFQATT, CDR2 SNEGSKA (reference sequence). CDR3 in amino acids: CSAPTGGRFQETQYF. The CDR3 DNA reads as TGCAGTGCCCCGACTGGCGGGAGATTCCAAGAGACCCAGTACTTC.

The rearrangement uses TRBV28 and TRBJ2-3, with 7 bases aligning to TRBD2. J gave up 1 base and V 3 bases, and 4 bases lay outside the gene matches. CDR3 length: 15 amino acids. Germline loops: CDR1 MDHEN, CDR2 SYDVKM. The CDR3, as DNA: TGTGCCAGCAGTTTGTTTGCGGGAGGCACAGATACGCAGTATTTT. This translates into CASSLFAGGTDTQYF.

This chain links TRBV20-1 with TRBJ1-1; D not certain. The CDR3 has 12 residues. The germline V gene has CDR1 DFQATT and CDR2 SNEGSKA (reference sequence). The ends were cut back, 0 bases at V and 10 bases at J, with 12 bases in the middle. The CDR3 region is CSARDLSRTAFF. The DNA of the CDR3 is TGCAGTGCTAGAGATCTGTCGCGTACAGCTTTCTTT.

Concerning this clonotype: A single base separates this from a much larger clone, so it may be a read error. The genes are TRBV7-2 and TRBJ2-1; D not certain. V was trimmed by 6 bases and J by 9 bases, leaving 15 bases between them. The CDR3 is made up of 13 amino acids. Germline V gene lookup returns CDR1 SGHTA and CDR2 FQGNSA. The CDR3 here is CASSSVALSEQFF. CDR3 DNA sequence: TGTGCCAGCAGTTCCGTTGCCTTGAGTGAGCAGTTCTTC.

The chain couples TRBV27 to TRBJ2-1; 11 bases are a match to TRBD2. Trimming removed 5 bases from V and 8 bases from J; junction bases left unmatched: 8. The CDR3 length is 15 residues. CDR1 and CDR2 from the germline V gene are MNHEY and SMNVEV (reference sequence). The CDR3 reads CASSQPSGGRYEQFF. For the CDR3, the DNA is TGTGCCAGCAGTCAACCTAGCGGGGGGCGGTATGAGCAGTTCTTC.

The chain has TRBV29-1 and TRBJ2-1; D not certain. CDR1 and CDR2 from the germline V gene are SQVTM and ANQGSEA. The CDR3 loop spans 11 amino acids. Between the trimmed V and J ends, which lost 8 bases and 5 bases, there was a span of 10 bases. For the CDR3, the DNA is TGCAGCCAAGACGTAGACAATGAGCAGTTCTTC. This translates into CSQDVDNEQFF.

Notes on this clonotype: A much larger clone differs by one base, so this may be a read error. The V and J genes are TRBV9 and TRBJ1-2, with 8 nucleotides matching TRBD1. This CDR3 has 16 amino acids. V gave up 6 bases and J gave up 4 bases; unmatched junction bases: 14. From germline, CDR1 is SGDLS and CDR2 YYNGEE. DNA of the CDR3: TGTGCCAGCATTCAGGACAGGGCGGTAGTCGGCTATGGCTACACCTTC. This codes for CASIQDRAVVGYGYTF.

To note about this clonotype: This sequence may be a read error, since a much larger clone differs from it by one base. V gene TRBV20-1 combines with J gene TRBJ2-5, with D tentatively TRBD1 (6 bases). Germline V CDR1 and CDR2: DFQATT, SNEGSKA (reference sequence). The CDR3 covers 14 residues. The CDR3 protein is CSAGMARGQATQYF. CDR3 bases: TGCAGTGCCGGGATGGCCCGGGGACAAGCGACCCAGTACTTC.

Turning to this clonotype: A much larger clonotype is one base distant, so this may be a read error. CDR3 coding DNA: TGTGCCAGCAGCCCCTCCCTATCCGAGACTACACTACCCTACGAGCAGTACTTC. As protein: CASSPSLSETTLPYEQYF. The rearrangement links TRBV5-5 to TRBJ2-7; weak D call: TRBD2 (5 bases). From germline, CDR1 is SGHKS and CDR2 YYEKEE (reference sequence). CDR3 size: 18 residues. Trimming pared 4 bases from V and 2 bases from J, leaving 25 bases between.

This clonotype was counted between two and nine times. The chain is built from TRBV20-1 and TRBJ1-3; TRBD1 is a possible D gene (5 bases). The germline gives CDR1 DFQATT, CDR2 SNEGSKA (reference sequence). V was shortened by 1 base and J by 0 bases, with 13 bases between the two germline ends. This CDR3 is 16 amino acids long. This chain's CDR3 is CSARGPGVLSGNTIYF. The CDR3 region has the DNA TGCAGTGCTAGAGGTCCGGGGGTGCTCTCTGGAAACACCATATATTTT.

This clonotype appeared a few times. Just one base apart from a much larger clone, this may be a read error. The chain links TRBV7-3 to TRBJ1-2; 10 bases line up with TRBD1. Germline V lookup: CDR1 SGHTA, CDR2 FQGTGA. There are 15 residues in the CDR3. The CDR3 nucleotides are TGTGCCAGCAGCGCCCAGATAGGGACAGGGGACGGCTACCCCTTC. This codes for CASSAQIGTGDGYPF.

Comment on this clonotype: A much bigger clone sits one base away, suggesting this may be a read error. J is TRBJ2-5 and V is TRBV5-1, with D possibly being TRBD1 (6 bases). In germline, CDR1 is SGHRS, CDR2 YFSETQ. The length of the CDR3 is 16 residues. This CDR3 reads CASRGSGDPLQEAQYF. CDR3 nucleotides: TGCGCCAGCAGAGGGTCAGGGGACCCCCTCCAAGAGGCCCAGTACTTC.

This clonotype appeared many times. The chain uses TRBV12-3 or TRBV12-4 and TRBJ2-5; possibly TRBD1 or TRBD2 for D (5 bases each). The V gene lost 8 bases and the J gene lost 5 bases, with 15 bases spanning the gap. The CDR3 loop spans 13 amino acids. As DNA, the CDR3 is TGTGCCAGCCGGGACGCATGGGAGGAGACCCAGTACTTC. It encodes CASRDAWEETQYF.